The 27 T cell receptor beta chains reported below all come from one sample, sequenced in a study of cytomegalovirus exposure and HLA in healthy donors. 13 Jbeta primers and 60 Vbeta primers were used for the PCR. Data came from immunoSEQ multiplex PCR; TCRdb stores just in-frame clones and leaves some out. The sample contains about 90,000 clones, over 65% of which appear only once. Sequences were obtained from PBMCs. The receptors come from a woman aged 40 to 50 in good health and CMV-seropositive.

The chain is built from TRBV7-2 and TRBJ2-7, with 7 bases matching TRBD1. Germline lookup yields CDR1 SGHTA and CDR2 FQGNSA. The CDR3 sequence is 15 residues long. The ends lost 1 base at V and 3 bases at J; junction bases unmatched: 6. The chain's CDR3 is CASSLVGTENYEQYF. The DNA of the CDR3 is TGTGCCAGCAGCTTAGTGGGGACAGAGAACTACGAGCAGTACTTC.

To note about this clone: An end of the junction differs from the germline gene, which may be a read error. The V gene is TRBV7-7, the J gene TRBJ2-5; 11 nucleotides match TRBD2. The CDR3 covers 19 residues. Germline assignment: CDR1 SSHAT and CDR2 FNYEAQ (reference sequence). CDR3 amino acids: CASSLNVAGGIGIQETQYF. The CDR3 DNA follows: TGTGCTAGCAGCTTAAACGTAGCGGGAGGGATCGGCATTCAAGAGACCCAGTACTTC.

The chain recombines TRBV9 with TRBJ2-3; TRBD2 is a possible D gene (6 bases). V was cut by 4 bases and J by 2 bases, with 20 bases left in between. Germline loops: CDR1 SGDLS, CDR2 YYNGEE. This CDR3 is built from 17 residues. The CDR3 sequence is CASSTRREAGATDTQYF. The CDR3 DNA is TGTGCCAGCAGCACTAGGAGGGAGGCCGGGGCCACAGATACGCAGTATTTT.

The rearrangement joins TRBV11-2 to TRBJ1-1; TRBD1 agrees at 7 bases. CDR1 is SGHAT and CDR2 is FQNNGV in the germline V gene. This CDR3 is built from 13 residues. V lost 5 bases, J lost 6 bases, and 6 bases stayed unmatched. CDR3 in DNA: TGTGCCAGCAGCGCCCGGGACAGATCTGAAGCTTTCTTT. Translated, it gives CASSARDRSEAFF. The whole variable domain, remainder taken from reference TRBV11-2 and TRBJ1-1, is EAGVAQSPRYKIIEKRQSVAFWCNPISGHATLYWYQQILGQGPKLLIQFQNNGVVDDSQLPKDRFSAERLKGVDSTLKIQPAKLEDSAVYLCASSARDRSEAFFGQGTRLTVV.

This rearrangement joins TRBV6-5 to TRBJ2-3; D gene ambiguous. Germline V gene lookup returns CDR1 MNHEY and CDR2 SVGAGI. This CDR3 is 14 amino acids long. V was shortened by 4 bases and J by 0 bases, with 8 bases between the two germline ends. The CDR3 DNA is TGTGCCAGCAGTTCCGTAGCAAGCACAGATACGCAGTATTTT. Its protein product is CASSSVASTDTQYF.

The genes are TRBV19 and TRBJ2-1, with 9 positions matching TRBD2. The V segment lost 5 bases and the J segment 2 bases; nucleotides outside the gene matches: 4. This CDR3 contains 15 residues. Germline V gives CDR1 LNHDA, CDR2 SQIVND (reference sequence). CDR3 nucleotide sequence: TGTGCCAGTAGTCCCGGGACTAGCCCCTACAATGAGCAGTTCTTC. It encodes CASSPGTSPYNEQFF.

The gene calls are TRBV10-3 and TRBJ1-5; 8 bases are a match to TRBD1. Losses at the gene ends were 8 bases for V and 6 bases for J; bases not matched to a gene: 6. Germline V gives CDR1 ENHRY, CDR2 SYGVKD. The CDR3 is 13 residues long. CDR3 sequence reads: CAIRQGIFQPQHF. CDR3 nucleotides: TGTGCCATCCGACAGGGGATATTTCAGCCCCAGCATTTT.

CDR3 coding DNA: TGTGCCAGTAGTATCGGAGCTGCCCAGAACACCGGGGAGCTGTTTTTT. Its translation: CASSIGAAQNTGELFF. This chain connects TRBV19 to TRBJ2-2; D is unresolved. In germline, CDR1 is LNHDA, CDR2 SQIVND (reference sequence). The V gene lost 3 bases and the J gene lost 1 base, with 12 bases spanning the gap. This CDR3 spans 16 amino acids.

A word on this clone: The junction shows a germline mismatch at one end, possibly a read error. V usage is TRBV7-7 and J usage is TRBJ2-3; TRBD2 agrees at 10 bases. Germline V gene sequence: CDR1 SSHAT, CDR2 FNYEAQ (reference sequence). This CDR3 is built from 16 residues. The CDR3 protein is CASSHGLAETTDTQYF. The CDR3 bases are TGTGCTAGCAGCCATGGACTAGCGGAGACCACAGATACGCAGTATTTT.

The chain's CDR3 is CASSLGPGLAFTDTQYF. The CDR3 nucleotides are TGTGCCAGCAGCTTAGGGCCCGGACTAGCCTTCACAGATACGCAGTATTTT. The chain recombines TRBV7-8 with TRBJ2-3, with 8 bases that match TRBD2. V lost 1 base and J lost 2; bases outside the gene matches: 8. Per germline, CDR1 SGHVS and CDR2 FQNEAQ. The CDR3 sequence is 17 residues long.

This clone was recorded a few times. The chain joins TRBV10-3 to TRBJ1-1; a weak D match, TRBD1 (6 bases). Germline V CDR1 and CDR2: ENHRY, SYGVKD. The germline V and J ends were trimmed by 8 bases and 4 bases, with 20 bases remaining between them. This CDR3 contains 15 residues. CDR3 amino acids: CAILPTGPPGTEAFF. CDR3 nucleotides: TGTGCCATCTTACCCACAGGGCCTCCGGGCACTGAAGCTTTCTTT.

V usage is TRBV7-9 and J usage is TRBJ2-7; 8 bases map to TRBD1. The V segment lost 4 bases and the J segment 2 bases; nucleotides outside the gene matches: 10. This CDR3 is 16 amino acids long. The germline V gene encodes CDR1 SEHNR and CDR2 FQNEAQ (reference sequence). The CDR3 reads CASSSTRGTGTYEQYF. Here the CDR3 DNA reads TGTGCCAGCAGCTCGACAAGGGGGACAGGCACCTACGAGCAGTACTTC.

The chain joins TRBV27 to TRBJ2-1; 9 bases match TRBD2. V lost 4 bases, J lost 9 bases, and 4 bases stayed unmatched. Germline V gives CDR1 MNHEY, CDR2 SMNVEV (reference sequence). There are 13 residues in the CDR3. The DNA for the CDR3 is TGTGCCAGCAGTTGGGGGCGGGGGGGTGAGCAGTTCTTC. This translates into CASSWGRGGEQFF.

The V and J genes are TRBV7-8 and TRBJ2-3; D unclear. This CDR3 region has 13 residues. CDR1 and CDR2 (germline): SGHVS, FQNEAQ. V was clipped by 1 base and J by 3 bases, with 5 bases between them. The CDR3 sequence: CASSLVSTDTQYF. The CDR3, as DNA: TGTGCCAGCAGCTTAGTCAGTACAGATACGCAGTATTTT.

The chain is built from TRBV29-1 and TRBJ1-1; possible D gene TRBD1, 5 bases. The CDR3 contains 14 residues. Germline lookup yields CDR1 SQVTM and CDR2 ANQGSEA. V was clipped by 4 bases and J by 6 bases, with 18 bases between them. CDR3 nucleotides: TGCAGCGTTGGGGGTTGGGGGGAACCTCCTGAAGCTTTCTTT. Translation gives CSVGGWGEPPEAFF.

This clone was counted once. CDR3 amino acids: CASSFSQQGFSGNTIYF. CDR3 nucleotides: TGTGCCAGCAGCTTTTCGCAGCAGGGGTTCTCTGGAAACACCATATATTTT. The chain couples TRBV5-6 to TRBJ1-3; perhaps TRBD1 as D (6 bases). The germline V gene encodes CDR1 SGHDT and CDR2 YYEEEE. The CDR3 totals 17 residues. Deletions cut 2 bases from V and 0 bases from J, with 15 bases between.

This chain connects TRBV11-2 to TRBJ2-7; 8 nucleotides match TRBD1. From germline, CDR1 is SGHAT and CDR2 FQNNGV. The CDR3 covers 15 residues. J lost 3 bases, V lost 1 base, and 5 bases had no gene match. The CDR3 loop is CASSLGAGGIYEQYF. The CDR3 coding sequence is TGTGCCAGCAGCTTAGGGGCAGGGGGCATCTACGAGCAGTACTTC. The full variable domain, with the rest looked up from reference TRBV11-2 and TRBJ2-7, is EAGVAQSPRYKIIEKRQSVAFWCNPISGHATLYWYQQILGQGPKLLIQFQNNGVVDDSQLPKDRFSAERLKGVDSTLKIQPAKLEDSAVYLCASSLGAGGIYEQYFGPGTRLTVT.

This clone counts as medium-sized. The chain combines TRBV6-1 with TRBJ2-7; maybe TRBD2 (5 bases). The CDR3 has 12 amino acids. Germline CDR1 and CDR2: MNHNS and SASEGT. The ends were cut back, 8 bases at V and 3 bases at J, with 11 bases in the middle. In DNA, the CDR3 is TGTGCCAGCCGAGGGTGGGTCTACGAGCAGTACTTC. Residues: CASRGWVYEQYF.

The chain links TRBV2 to TRBJ2-3; D is perhaps TRBD2 (6 bases). CDR1 is SNHLY, CDR2 FYNNEI, per germline. Trimming cost V 1 base and J 0 bases, with 14 bases left between them. There are 17 residues in the CDR3. CDR3 residues: CASSEVADQTSTDTQYF. The CDR3 DNA follows: TGTGCCAGCAGTGAAGTAGCGGACCAAACTAGCACAGATACGCAGTATTTT. Filled out from reference TRBV2 and TRBJ2-3, the complete variable domain reads EPEVTQTPSHQVTQMGQEVILRCVPISNHLYFYWYRQILGQKVEFLVSFYNNEISEKSEIFDDQFSVERPDGSNFTLKIRSTKLEDSAMYFCASSEVADQTSTDTQYFGPGTRLTVL.

The V call is TRBV25-1, the J call TRBJ2-1; TRBD2 aligns across 14 bases. This CDR3 has 18 amino acids. Unmatched junction bases numbered 9, after V lost 5 bases and J lost 3 bases. Germline V CDR1 and CDR2: MGHDK, SYGVNS. DNA of the CDR3: TGTGCCAGCAGTCAAACCGAGGGACTAGCGGGGGTCTACAATGAGCAGTTCTTC. As protein: CASSQTEGLAGVYNEQFF.

The rearrangement uses TRBV29-1 and TRBJ2-1, with a possible D match to TRBD2 (6 bases). This CDR3 is 13 amino acids long. The V end was cut by 3 bases, the J end by 4 bases, with 10 bases between. Germline V gives CDR1 SQVTM, CDR2 ANQGSEA. In DNA form, the CDR3 reads TGCAGCGTTGATCGGGGGAAATACAATGAGCAGTTCTTC. It is translated as CSVDRGKYNEQFF.

This chain connects TRBV7-9 to TRBJ2-3; a weak D match, TRBD2 (5 bases). The CDR3 runs 16 residues. From germline, CDR1 is SEHNR and CDR2 FQNEAQ (reference sequence). V was trimmed by 5 bases and J by 0 bases, leaving 15 bases between them. In nucleotides, the CDR3 is TGTGCCAGCAGCCCCACTAGAGCGCATAGCACAGATACGCAGTATTTT. It codes for CASSPTRAHSTDTQYF.

This sequence joins TRBV6-5 and TRBJ1-4; D may be TRBD1 (5 bases). The CDR3 is 14 amino acids. CDR1 MNHEY and CDR2 SVGAGI come from the germline V gene. The ends were cut back, 5 bases at V and 8 bases at J, with 15 bases in the middle. The CDR3 sequence is CASSQLGVPEKLFF. The CDR3 region has the DNA TGTGCCAGCAGTCAATTAGGGGTACCGGAAAAACTGTTTTTT.

V is TRBV4-2 and J is TRBJ2-6; D is perhaps TRBD1 (6 bases). The CDR3 loop spans 16 amino acids. The ends were cut back, 3 bases at V and 0 bases at J, with 9 bases in the middle. Germline loops: CDR1 LGHNA, CDR2 YNFKEQ. This CDR3 is CASSHTGNSGANVLTF. The CDR3 DNA is TGTGCCAGCAGCCATACAGGGAACTCTGGGGCCAACGTCCTGACTTTC.

The chain employs TRBV28 and TRBJ1-2, with D hard to call. Between the trimmed V and J ends, which lost 3 bases and 4 bases, there was a span of 15 bases. Per germline, CDR1 MDHEN and CDR2 SYDVKM. The CDR3 length is 15 residues. The chain's CDR3 is CASSLGSTDFYGYTF. The CDR3 DNA is TGTGCCAGCAGTTTGGGTTCCACGGACTTCTATGGCTACACCTTC.

The chain links TRBV19 to TRBJ1-3, with D possibly matching TRBD1 (5 bases). Trimming pared 5 bases from V and 0 bases from J, leaving 20 bases between. CDR3 length equals 18 residues. The germline CDR1 and CDR2 sequences are LNHDA and SQIVND (reference sequence). CDR3 DNA sequence: TGTGCCAGTAGTCCCGGAATACAGGCACTCAGCTCTGGAAACACCATATATTTT. Translation: CASSPGIQALSSGNTIYF.

This chain links TRBV6-4 with TRBJ2-2; D might be TRBD1 (6 bases). The CDR3 is 13 amino acids. CDR1 is MRHNA, CDR2 SNTAGT, per germline. With 8 bases removed from V and 0 bases from J, the gap between germline ends came to 7 bases. The CDR3 protein is CASGDTNTGELFF. The CDR3 nucleotides are TGTGCCAGCGGGGACACGAACACCGGGGAGCTGTTTTTT.